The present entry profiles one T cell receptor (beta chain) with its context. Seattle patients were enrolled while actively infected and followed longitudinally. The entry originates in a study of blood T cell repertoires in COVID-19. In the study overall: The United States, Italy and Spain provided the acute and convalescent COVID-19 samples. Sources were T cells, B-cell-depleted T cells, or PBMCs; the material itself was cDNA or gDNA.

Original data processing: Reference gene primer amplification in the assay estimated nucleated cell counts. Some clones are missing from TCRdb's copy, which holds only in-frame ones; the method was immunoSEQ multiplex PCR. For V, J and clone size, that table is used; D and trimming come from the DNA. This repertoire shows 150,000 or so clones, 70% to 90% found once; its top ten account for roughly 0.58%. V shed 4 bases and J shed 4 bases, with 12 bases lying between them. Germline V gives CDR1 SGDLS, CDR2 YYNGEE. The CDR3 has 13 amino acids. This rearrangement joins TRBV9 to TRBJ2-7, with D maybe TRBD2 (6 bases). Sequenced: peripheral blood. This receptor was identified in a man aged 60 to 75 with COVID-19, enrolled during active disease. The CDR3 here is CASSPGDRYEQYF. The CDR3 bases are TGTGCCAGCAGCCCGGGGGATAGGTACGAGCAGTACTTC. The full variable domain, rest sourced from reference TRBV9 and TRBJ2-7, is DSGVTQTPKHLITATGQRVTLRCSPRSGDLSVYWYQQSLDQGLQFLIQYYNGEERAKGNILERFSAQQFPDLHSELNLSSLELGDSALYFCASSPGDRYEQYFGPGTRLTVT.